The TCR beta chain under discussion was sequenced for a study of CD8 T cells in ankylosing spondylitis. Study results and limitations: Within matched ankylosing spondylitis synovial fluid, disease-linked clones were reportedly significantly enriched. Disease-associated clonotypes exhibited CD8+ identity and were relatively infrequent in peripheral blood.

Making the TCR beta libraries involved quantitative 5'-RACE with molecular barcodes. Using its own MiXCR run on the 5' RACE reads, TCRdb lists one record per CDR3 protein. The sample has some 150,000 distinct CDR3 sequences, about an eighth seen once. This CDR3 has 16 amino acids. The germline CDR1 and CDR2 sequences are SQVTM and ANQGSEA. The V end lost 6 bases, the J end lost 2 bases, and 20 bases lay between the germline ends. This clonotype has a count of ten or more. The antigen remains undetermined. The specimen was blood, either unsorted or a sorted T cell fraction (not recorded which). The receptor was isolated from a female donor with ankylosing spondylitis or in good health (not recorded which). The chain uses TRBV29-1 and TRBJ2-1, with a weak D call TRBD2 (6 bases). CDR3 nucleotide sequence: TGCAGCGTCGGAGGGGCACAACCCCATACCTACAATGAGCAGTTCTTC. Its translation: CSVGGAQPHTYNEQFF.